These 15 T cell receptor beta chains share one sample of origin, sequenced in a study of molecular identifiers for immune sequencing clone quantification. MiXCR was run by TCRdb on the PCR reads, yielding one entry per CDR3 protein. This sample has 62,000 or so distinct CDR3 sequences, with 18% found just once. The sequenced sample consisted of naive CD8+ T cells from blood, with Jurkat cell RNA spiked in. Subset given: FACS-sorted CD8+CD4-CCR7+CD45RA+ naive T cells. All receptors come from a human donor in good health. Some libraries in this study had Jurkat cell RNA spiked in.

This clonotype showed up many times. This sequence joins TRBV9 and TRBJ2-1; TRBD2 agrees at 8 bases. The CDR3 extends over 15 amino acids. The junction had 7 bases not matched to a gene; V was cut back by 0 bases and J by 8 bases. In germline, CDR1 is SGDLS, CDR2 YYNGEE. DNA for the CDR3: TGTGCCAGCAGCGTAGTTGCGGGAGGTGACTATGAGCAGTTCTTC. Translated: CASSVVAGGDYEQFF.

This clonotype was seen ten or more times. The chain has TRBV11-2 and TRBJ2-3; tentative D call: TRBD2 (7 bases). Germline CDR1 SGHAT, CDR2 FQNNGV. This CDR3 contains 16 residues. Deletions cut 2 bases from V and 2 bases from J, with 14 bases between. The CDR3 sequence: CASSLLAGALTDTQYF. The CDR3 bases are TGTGCCAGCAGCTTACTCGCGGGGGCACTCACAGATACGCAGTATTTT.

This clonotype came up many times. V is TRBV30 and J is TRBJ2-7; maybe TRBD2 (6 bases). Trimming stripped 8 bases from V and 1 base from J, with 12 bases between. The length of the CDR3 is 12 residues. CDR1 GTSNPN and CDR2 SVGIG come from the germline V gene (reference sequence). The CDR3 region is CAGSRESYEQYF. The CDR3 DNA sequence: TGTGCCGGAAGCCGGGAGTCCTACGAGCAGTACTTC.

This clonotype was observed many times. The chain uses TRBV7-9 and TRBJ1-5, with a tentative D call TRBD1 (6 bases). Germline assignment: CDR1 SEHNR and CDR2 FQNEAQ (reference sequence). The CDR3 has 15 amino acids. V lost 5 bases and J lost 4, with 15 bases in between. The CDR3 nucleotides read TGTGCCAGCAGCCGATCAGGGGAGGGAAATCAGCCCCAGCATTTT. It translates to CASSRSGEGNQPQHF. The variable domain in full, with the rest retrieved from reference TRBV7-9 and TRBJ1-5, is DTGVSQNPRHKITKRGQNVTFRCDPISEHNRLYWYRQTLGQGPEFLTYFQNEAQLEKSRLLSDRFSAERPKGSFSTLEIQRTEQGDSAMYLCASSRSGEGNQPQHFGDGTRLSIL.

This chain joins TRBV27 and TRBJ1-4, with 11 bases fitting TRBD1. Looked up from germline, CDR1 is MNHEY and CDR2 is SMNVEV (reference sequence). With V trimmed by 5 bases and J by 7 bases, 9 bases remained unmatched. This CDR3 contains 16 residues. The CDR3 nucleotides are TGTGCCAGCAGTCTCCGGACAGGGGGCAATAGTGAAAAACTGTTTTTT. Translated: CASSLRTGGNSEKLFF.

This clonotype was seen more than once but under ten times. This rearrangement joins TRBV27 to TRBJ2-1; D possibly matches TRBD1 or TRBD2 (5 bases each). The CDR3 contains 14 residues. V gave up 4 bases and J gave up 7 bases, with 14 bases separating them. Per germline, CDR1 MNHEY and CDR2 SMNVEV (reference sequence). The CDR3 bases are TGTGCCAGCAGTTCAGGGACCTACGGTAATGAGCAGTTCTTC. Protein product: CASSSGTYGNEQFF.

CDR3 nucleotide sequence: TGTGCCAGCAGTTTCGGGACGGGCAGGTCCAATGAGCAGTTCTTC. Residues: CASSFGTGRSNEQFF. This chain connects TRBV27 to TRBJ2-1; D tentatively fits TRBD1 or TRBD2 (5 bases each). CDR3 length: 15 residues. V was pared by 3 bases and J by 6 bases, with 15 bases between. The germline V gene has CDR1 MNHEY and CDR2 SMNVEV (reference sequence).

The gene calls are TRBV11-2 and TRBJ2-7; 12 bases are shared with TRBD2. CDR3 size: 15 residues. Germline CDR1 and CDR2: SGHAT and FQNNGV. Unmatched junction bases numbered 4, after V lost 3 bases and J lost 4 bases. The CDR3 bases are TGTGCCAGCAGCTTCGGGACTAGCGGGTTATACGAGCAGTACTTC. It encodes CASSFGTSGLYEQYF.

This clonotype came up many times. The V gene is TRBV27, the J gene TRBJ2-3; 14 bases agree with TRBD2. The ends lost 5 bases at V and 1 base at J; junction bases unmatched: 8. CDR1 MNHEY and CDR2 SMNVEV come from the germline V gene (reference sequence). This CDR3 spans 18 amino acids. CDR3 sequence (DNA): TGTGCCAGCAGTAAAGGGACTAGCGGGAGCGAGGGCACAGATACGCAGTATTTT. Translating gives CASSKGTSGSEGTDTQYF.

In its sample, this clonotype was seen many times. The genes are TRBV5-6 and TRBJ2-7; D is unclear. Germline values: CDR1 SGHDT, CDR2 YYEEEE. V shed 4 bases and J shed 2 bases, with 13 bases lying between them. The length of the CDR3 is 14 residues. CDR3 coding DNA: TGTGCCAGCAGCCCGCACGTCAGGCCCTACGAGCAGTACTTC. Translation gives CASSPHVRPYEQYF. Based on the CDR3 plus reference TRBV5-6 and TRBJ2-7, the full variable domain is DAGVTQSPTHLIKTRGQQVTLRCSPKSGHDTVSWYQQALGQGPQFIFQYYEEEERQRGNFPDRFSGHQFPNYSSELNVNALLLGDSALYLCASSPHVRPYEQYFGPGTRLTVT.

The chain joins TRBV13 to TRBJ2-7, with D unresolved. Germline CDR1 and CDR2: PRHDT and FYEKMQ (reference sequence). The CDR3 has 13 amino acids. Trimming cost V 1 base and J 9 bases, with 13 bases left between them. DNA for the CDR3: TGTGCCAGCAGCTTAGAACAACCTTTCCCGCAGTACTTC. As protein: CASSLEQPFPQYF.

This clonotype was seen at least ten times. The gene calls are TRBV27 and TRBJ2-1; 14 nucleotides agree with TRBD2. The CDR3 is 15 residues long. V gave up 6 bases and J gave up 8 bases; unmatched junction bases: 6. Germline assignment: CDR1 MNHEY and CDR2 SMNVEV (reference sequence). CDR3 sequence (DNA): TGTGCCAGCAGCCTGGGACTAGCGGGAGTCTATGAGCAGTTCTTC. Its protein is CASSLGLAGVYEQFF.

This clonotype was seen repeatedly, ten times or more. This sequence joins TRBV30 and TRBJ1-1; TRBD1 might be the D (5 bases). V was shortened by 5 bases and J by 6 bases, with 13 bases between the two germline ends. CDR1 is GTSNPN, CDR2 SVGIG, per germline (reference sequence). This CDR3 contains 12 residues. CDR3 protein: CAWDGGGAEAFF. The CDR3 coding sequence is TGTGCCTGGGACGGGGGGGGTGCTGAAGCTTTCTTT.

Concerning this clonotype itself: This clone may be a read error of a much larger clone one base away. The chain has TRBV29-1 and TRBJ1-2; 7 nucleotides agree with TRBD1. Looked up from germline, CDR1 is SQVTM and CDR2 is ANQGSEA. This CDR3 spans 12 amino acids. CDR3 sequence: CSVKGASYDYTF. The CDR3 region has the DNA TGCAGCGTCAAGGGGGCATCCTATGACTACACCTTC.

Many counts were recorded for this clonotype. The V and J genes are TRBV7-9 and TRBJ1-1, with D hard to call. Trimming shortened V by 4 bases and J by 1 base, and 10 bases separated the two germline ends. The CDR3 is 14 residues long. Germline loops: CDR1 SEHNR, CDR2 FQNEAQ (reference sequence). CDR3 in DNA: TGTGCCAGCAGCTCGCCCGTTTGGAACACTGAAGCTTTCTTT. Residues: CASSSPVWNTEAFF.